The next 12 T cell receptor beta chains were all read from a single sample in a study of cytotoxic CD8 clonotypes in ibrutinib-treated CLL. Sequencing was performed with immunoSEQ multiplex PCR; in TCRdb, only in-frame clones are kept and a portion is missing. This sample has 200,000 to 250,000 clones; 79% occur once, and the top ten carry over 10%. The sample was PBMCs, taken after 12 months of ibrutinib treatment. The receptors were gathered from a human donor with chronic lymphocytic leukemia.

This chain uses TRBV21-1 with TRBJ1-5. TRBV21-1 counts as a pseudogene. The CDR3 sequence is 14 residues long. CDR3 sequence: CASSPWGECQPQHF. The CDR3 DNA reads as TGTGCCAGCAGCCCGTGGGGGGAATGTCAGCCCCAGCATTTT.

This clone came up a few times. The gene calls are TRBV13 and TRBJ2-7; D gene uncertain. The length of the CDR3 is 11 residues. Germline V gene lookup returns CDR1 PRHDT and CDR2 FYEKMQ (reference sequence). V was cut by 0 bases and J by 7 bases, with 4 bases left in between. The chain's CDR3 is CASSLGGEQYF. For the CDR3, the DNA is TGTGCCAGCAGCTTAGGGGGAGAGCAGTACTTC. The whole variable domain, remainder taken from reference TRBV13 and TRBJ2-7, is AAGVIQSPRHLIKEKRETATLKCYPIPRHDTVYWYQQGPGQDPQFLISFYEKMQSDKGSIPDRFSAQQFSDYHSELNMSSLELGDSALYFCASSLGGEQYFGPGTRLTVT.

This chain uses TRBV11-2 with TRBJ1-3; D is unclear. Germline V gene sequence: CDR1 SGHAT, CDR2 FQNNGV. V dropped 3 bases and J dropped 4 bases, with 10 bases sitting between them. The CDR3 contains 14 residues. The CDR3 protein is CASSFGQRGNTIYF. DNA of the CDR3: TGTGCCAGCAGCTTTGGGCAAAGGGGAAACACCATATATTTT.

V gene TRBV5-6 combines with J gene TRBJ2-2; unclear D gene. The CDR3 sequence is 14 residues long. Trimming left V 2 bases short and J 2 bases short, with 7 bases between. Germline assignment: CDR1 SGHDT and CDR2 YYEEEE. The CDR3 coding sequence is TGTGCCAGCAGCTTTAATCCCAACACCGGGGAGCTGTTTTTT. Protein: CASSFNPNTGELFF.

V usage is TRBV29-1 and J usage is TRBJ2-7, with D uncertain. The V gene's germline CDR1 is SQVTM and CDR2 ANQGSEA. CDR3 length equals 12 residues. Trimming pared 6 bases from V and 0 bases from J, leaving 9 bases between. DNA of the CDR3: TGCAGCGTCACAGAGAGCTCCTACGAGCAGTACTTC. Protein: CSVTESSYEQYF.

Here the CDR3 DNA reads TGTGCCAGCAGCCCTGACAGGGCTGGAAACACCATATATTTT. The encoded protein is CASSPDRAGNTIYF. This rearrangement joins TRBV28 to TRBJ1-3, with 7 bases fitting TRBD1. The junction had 4 bases not matched to a gene; V was cut back by 6 bases and J by 2 bases. CDR1 and CDR2 from the germline V gene are MDHEN and SYDVKM. The CDR3 totals 14 residues.

CDR3 coding DNA: TGTGCCAGCACTTCTAGCGGTAGGAGCACAGATACGCAGTATTTT. Translating it yields CASTSSGRSTDTQYF. The rearrangement links TRBV28 to TRBJ2-3; TRBD2 matches at 7 bases. Germline V lookup: CDR1 MDHEN, CDR2 SYDVKM. J gave up 0 bases and V 7 bases, and 7 bases lay outside the gene matches. This CDR3 has 15 residues.

The chain links TRBV28 to TRBJ2-7; D call uncertain. CDR1 and CDR2 (germline): MDHEN, SYDVKM. With 5 bases removed from V and 2 bases from J, the gap between germline ends came to 4 bases. The length of the CDR3 is 11 residues. The CDR3, as DNA: TGTGCCAGCAGTACCCCCTACGAGCAGTACTTC. Protein: CASSTPYEQYF. Drawing the rest from reference TRBV28 and TRBJ2-7, the complete variable domain is DVKVTQSSRYLVKRTGEKVFLECVQDMDHENMFWYRQDPGLGLRLIYFSYDVKMKEKGDIPEGYSVSREKKERFSLILESASTNQTSMYLCASSTPYEQYFGPGTRLTVT.

The chain is built from TRBV11-3 and TRBJ1-5; D is unclear. Per germline, CDR1 SGHNT and CDR2 YENEEA. This CDR3 comprises 17 residues. V was shortened by 5 bases and J by 0 bases, with 17 bases between the two germline ends. CDR3 sequence: CASSTLWAEDSNQPQHF. The CDR3 coding sequence is TGTGCCAGCAGCACCCTTTGGGCAGAGGATAGCAATCAGCCCCAGCATTTT.

The J gene is TRBJ1-1, the V gene TRBV29-1; D gene ambiguous. V gave up 4 bases and J gave up 0 bases, with 9 bases separating them. This CDR3 is built from 13 residues. The germline V gene encodes CDR1 SQVTM and CDR2 ANQGSEA. CDR3 residues: CSVGRFMNTEAFF. The CDR3 DNA follows: TGCAGCGTTGGGCGGTTCATGAACACTGAAGCTTTCTTT.

The chain links TRBV2 to TRBJ1-1; D may be TRBD1 (6 bases). Trimming removed 4 bases at V and 5 bases at J, with 11 bases between. This CDR3 is built from 13 residues. Germline loops: CDR1 SNHLY, CDR2 FYNNEI. CDR3 amino acids: CASSVKGGTEAFF. The CDR3 DNA reads TGTGCCAGCAGTGTAAAGGGGGGGACTGAAGCTTTCTTT.

CDR3 coding DNA: TGCGCCAGCAGCTTGGATGGGGGGCGCGACGCTGAAGCTTTCTTT. Residues: CASSLDGGRDAEAFF. V is TRBV5-1 and J is TRBJ1-1; tentative D call: TRBD1 (6 bases). V lost 0 bases and J 6 bases, leaving 15 bases between the germline ends. Germline V CDR1 and CDR2: SGHRS, YFSETQ. The CDR3 is 15 amino acids.